These 13 T cell receptor beta chains were all obtained from the same sample, sequenced in a study of spatial heterogeneity in lung cancer. Overall study findings and caveats: For expanded intratumoral alpha and beta TCRs, counts tracked tumor mutation counts.

Their specific antigens are unknown. Time point described: sample taken at primary tumor resection. TCRdb itself ran the 5' RACE reads through MiXCR, one entry per CDR3 protein. The sample holds 5,500 to 7,000 distinct CDR3 sequences; roughly 7.8% are singletons and the top ten take around 27%. The sample consisted of lung tumor tissue, taken at surgery. The receptor set was obtained from a female donor with early-stage non-small cell lung cancer.

This clonotype was observed once. The size of this beta chain means little, since it is a stray read in a library made for alpha chains. This rearrangement joins TRBV5-5 to TRBJ2-1, with 11 positions matching TRBD2. The germline V gene encodes CDR1 SGHKS and CDR2 YYEKEE (reference sequence). CDR3 length: 16 amino acids. V gave up 4 bases and J gave up 0 bases; unmatched junction bases: 3. This chain's CDR3 is CASSTGLADSYNEQFF. CDR3 sequence (DNA): TGTGCCAGCAGCACGGGACTAGCGGACTCCTACAATGAGCAGTTCTTC.

This clonotype was seen at least ten times. This beta chain represents an off-target read in a library built for alpha chains; its size is of limited meaning. The V call is TRBV5-5, the J call TRBJ2-7; D remains unclear. Germline CDR1 is SGHKS and CDR2 is YYEKEE (reference sequence). The CDR3 contains 13 residues. V dropped 1 base and J dropped 2 bases, with 7 bases sitting between them. The CDR3 region is CASSLRAAYEQYF. The CDR3 bases are TGTGCCAGCAGCTTGAGGGCGGCCTACGAGCAGTACTTC. Together with reference TRBV5-5 and TRBJ2-7, the CDR3 gives the full variable domain: DAGVTQSPTHLIKTRGQQVTLRCSPISGHKSVSWYQQVLGQGPQFIFQYYEKEERGRGNFPDRFSARQFPNYSSELNVNALLLGDSALYLCASSLRAAYEQYFGPGTRLTVT.

This clonotype showed up many times. Found in a library prepared for alpha chains, this beta chain is an off-target read, and its abundance has little meaning. The chain combines TRBV28 with TRBJ2-7, with 7 bases matching TRBD2. Germline-derived CDR1 and CDR2 are MDHEN and SYDVKM. The CDR3 extends over 13 amino acids. Trimming at V came to 6 bases and at J to 6 bases, leaving 8 bases not matched to a gene. The DNA of the CDR3 is TGTGCCAGCAGCGCCGGGACTAAACGCGAGCAGTACTTC. Amino acid sequence: CASSAGTKREQYF.

The table lists this clonotype with many counts. This beta chain is an off-target read within a library intended for alpha chains, so its frequency means little. The CDR3 sequence: CSARESRRARDTQYF. In nucleotides, the CDR3 is TGCAGTGCTAGAGAGAGTAGGAGGGCCAGGGATACGCAGTATTTT. The J gene is TRBJ2-3, the V gene TRBV20-1; TRBD2 is a possible D gene (6 bases). The V gene's germline CDR1 is DFQATT and CDR2 SNEGSKA (reference sequence). V lost 0 bases, J lost 6 bases, and 16 bases lay in between. The CDR3 has 15 amino acids.

This clonotype was detected ten times or more. This beta chain came through as a stray read in a library set up for alpha chains, and its size says little. This sequence joins TRBV20-1 and TRBJ2-1; 9 bases agree with TRBD2. J was trimmed by 6 bases and V by 3 bases; bases with no gene match: 12. In germline, CDR1 is DFQATT, CDR2 SNEGSKA (reference sequence). The CDR3 is made up of 16 amino acids. The CDR3 sequence is CSARRTVVAGVNEQFF. For the CDR3, the DNA is TGCAGTGCTAGGAGGACGGTGGTAGCGGGAGTCAATGAGCAGTTCTTC.

By sample fraction, this clonotype is medium-sized (0.01 to 0.1%). Since the library was made to target alpha chains, this beta chain is a stray read and its abundance is not meaningful. This sequence joins TRBV12-3 or TRBV12-4 and TRBJ1-4; D remains ambiguous. The CDR3 is made up of 15 amino acids. The ends were cut back, 6 bases at V and 5 bases at J, with 16 bases in the middle. The chain's CDR3 is CASSRQEGRNEKLFF. Here the CDR3 DNA reads TGTGCCAGCAGCCGCCAAGAAGGAAGAAATGAAAAACTGTTTTTT.

This clonotype has a count of ten or more. This beta chain was picked up by a library intended for alpha chains and is off target, so its count carries little meaning. The gene calls are TRBV30 and TRBJ1-5, with no clear D. The V end was cut by 0 bases, the J end by 3 bases, with 9 bases between. Germline CDR1 is GTSNPN and CDR2 is SVGIG (reference sequence). This CDR3 has 14 amino acids. The CDR3 is CAWSVWGHNQPQHF. The CDR3 DNA reads TGTGCCTGGAGTGTTTGGGGTCACAATCAGCCCCAGCATTTT.

The sample holds many counts of this clonotype. This beta chain lies outside the target of a library built for alpha chains; its clone size means little. The chain links TRBV7-2 to TRBJ2-1; D remains unclear. The CDR3 has 15 residues. The ends were cut back, 4 bases at V and 6 bases at J, with 16 bases in the middle. CDR1 is SGHTA, CDR2 FQGNSA, per germline. Written as DNA, the CDR3 is TGTGCCAGCAGCTCTCCAGTGGGGTTCTCCAATGAGCAGTTCTTC. This sequence encodes CASSSPVGFSNEQFF.

This clonotype appeared a few times. Within a library made for alpha chains, this beta chain is off target, and its count is uninformative. The gene calls are TRBV30 and TRBJ2-2; 10 bases match TRBD2. Germline loops: CDR1 GTSNPN, CDR2 SVGIG (reference sequence). The V and J ends lost 5 bases and 0 bases, in that order; junction bases with no gene match: 6. This CDR3 has 16 residues. The CDR3, as DNA: TGTGCCTGGGCCCCGGGACTAGCGTCGAACACCGGGGAGCTGTTTTTT. Encoded protein: CAWAPGLASNTGELFF.

By sample share, this clonotype is medium-sized. Being off target in a library aimed at alpha chains, this beta chain has a size of little meaning. The chain combines TRBV29-1 with TRBJ1-1; unclear D gene. CDR1 and CDR2 (germline): SQVTM, ANQGSEA. The germline V and J ends were trimmed by 5 bases and 0 bases, with 13 bases remaining between them. The CDR3 has 14 amino acids. The CDR3 sequence: CSVNYATVNTEAFF. The CDR3 DNA reads TGCAGCGTTAACTACGCCACAGTGAACACTGAAGCTTTCTTT. Full variable domain (remainder filled in from reference TRBV29-1 and TRBJ1-1): SAVISQKPSRDICQRGTSLTIQCQVDSQVTMMFWYRQQPGQSLTLIATANQGSEATYESGFVIDKFPISRPNLTFSTLTVSNMSPEDSSIYLCSVNYATVNTEAFFGQGTRLTVV.

By share of the sample, this clonotype is medium-sized. With the library built for alpha chains, this beta chain is off target and its frequency is not meaningful. This chain uses TRBV7-2 with TRBJ1-1, with 10 bases matching TRBD1. The V segment lost 4 bases and the J segment 5 bases; nucleotides outside the gene matches: 4. The length of the CDR3 is 14 residues. CDR1 and CDR2 from the germline V gene are SGHTA and FQGNSA. The CDR3 DNA is TGTGCCAGCAGCTCCGGGACAGGGGCGACTGAAGCTTTCTTT. Translating gives CASSSGTGATEAFF. The full variable domain, rest sourced from reference TRBV7-2 and TRBJ1-1, is GAGVSQSPSNKVTEKGKDVELRCDPISGHTALYWYRQSLGQGLEFLIYFQGNSAPDKSGLPSDRFSAERTGGSVSTLTIQRTQQEDSAVYLCASSSGTGATEAFFGQGTRLTVV.

This clonotype was counted only a few times. The library was built for alpha chains, so this beta chain is an off-target read and its size means little. The chain uses TRBV6-6 and TRBJ2-5; D might be TRBD1 (6 bases). Per germline, CDR1 MNHNY and CDR2 SVGAGI (reference sequence). V dropped 6 bases and J dropped 2 bases, with 16 bases sitting between them. The CDR3 spans 15 residues. CDR3 DNA: TGTGCCAGCAGCCCAGCAGACAGGAGACAAGAGACCCAGTACTTC. This gives the protein CASSPADRRQETQYF.

A remark on this clonotype: This beta chain is an off-target read within a library intended for alpha chains, so its frequency means little. This chain links TRBV28 with TRBJ2-1; the match to TRBD2 covers 10 bases. Germline CDR1 MDHEN, CDR2 SYDVKM. The CDR3 covers 12 residues. Germline trimming cut 6 bases from V and 14 bases from J; bases unmatched to any gene: 7. The CDR3, as DNA: TGTGCCAGCAGCTCCCTTAGCGGGAGGAAGTTCTTC. It translates to CASSSLSGRKFF. Using reference TRBV28 and TRBJ2-1 for the parts outside the CDR3, the full variable domain is DVKVTQSSRYLVKRTGEKVFLECVQDMDHENMFWYRQDPGLGLRLIYFSYDVKMKEKGDIPEGYSVSREKKERFSLILESASTNQTSMYLCASSSLSGRKFFGPGTRLTVL.